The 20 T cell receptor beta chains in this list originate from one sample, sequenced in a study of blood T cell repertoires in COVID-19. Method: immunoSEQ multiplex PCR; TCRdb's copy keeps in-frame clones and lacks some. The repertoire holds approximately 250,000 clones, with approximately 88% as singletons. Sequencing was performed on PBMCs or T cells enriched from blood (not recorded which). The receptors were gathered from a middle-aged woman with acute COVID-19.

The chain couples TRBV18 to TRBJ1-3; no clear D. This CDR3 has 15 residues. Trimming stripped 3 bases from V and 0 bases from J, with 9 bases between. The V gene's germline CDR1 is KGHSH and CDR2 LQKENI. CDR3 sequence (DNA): TGTGCCAGCTCACCTCTCGAGGCCTCTGGAAACACCATATATTTT. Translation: CASSPLEASGNTIYF. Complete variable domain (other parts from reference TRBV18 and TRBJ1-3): NAGVMQNPRHLVRRRGQEARLRCSPMKGHSHVYWYRQLPEEGLKFMVYLQKENIIDESGMPKERFSAEFPKEGPSILRIQQVVRGDSAAYFCASSPLEASGNTIYFGEGSWLTVV.

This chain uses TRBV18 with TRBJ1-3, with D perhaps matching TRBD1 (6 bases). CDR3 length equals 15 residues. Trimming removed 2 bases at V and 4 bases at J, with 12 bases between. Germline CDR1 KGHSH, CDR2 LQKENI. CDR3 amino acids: CASSPGQGIGNTIYF. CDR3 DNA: TGTGCCAGCTCACCAGGGCAGGGGATCGGAAACACCATATATTTT.

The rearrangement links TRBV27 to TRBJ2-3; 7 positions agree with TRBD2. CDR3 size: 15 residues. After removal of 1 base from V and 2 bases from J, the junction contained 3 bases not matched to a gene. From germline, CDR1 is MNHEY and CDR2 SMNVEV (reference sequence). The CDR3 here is CASSLFAGVTDTQYF. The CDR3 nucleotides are TGTGCCAGCAGTTTATTCGCGGGGGTCACAGATACGCAGTATTTT.

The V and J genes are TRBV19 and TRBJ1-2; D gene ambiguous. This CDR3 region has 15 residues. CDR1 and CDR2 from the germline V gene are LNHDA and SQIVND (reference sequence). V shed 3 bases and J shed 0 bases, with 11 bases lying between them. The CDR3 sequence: CASSMYAVSNYGYTF. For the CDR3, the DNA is TGTGCCAGTAGTATGTACGCGGTGTCTAACTATGGCTACACCTTC.

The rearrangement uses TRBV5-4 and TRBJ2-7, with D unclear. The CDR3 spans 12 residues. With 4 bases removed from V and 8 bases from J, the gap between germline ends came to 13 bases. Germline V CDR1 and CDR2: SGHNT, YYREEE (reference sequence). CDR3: CASSPPGRKQYF. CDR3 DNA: TGTGCCAGCAGCCCGCCGGGTAGAAAGCAGTACTTC.

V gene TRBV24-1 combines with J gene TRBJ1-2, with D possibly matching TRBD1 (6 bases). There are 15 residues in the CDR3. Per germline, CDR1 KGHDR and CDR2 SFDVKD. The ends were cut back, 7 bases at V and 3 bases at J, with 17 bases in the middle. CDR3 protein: CATSRGGKEDYGYTF. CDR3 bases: TGTGCCACCAGCCGAGGGGGTAAGGAGGACTATGGCTACACCTTC.

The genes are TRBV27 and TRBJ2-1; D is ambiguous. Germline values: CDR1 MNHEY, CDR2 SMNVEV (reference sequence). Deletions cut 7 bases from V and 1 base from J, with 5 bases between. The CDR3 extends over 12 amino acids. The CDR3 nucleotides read TGTGCCAGCATCGGGTCCTACAATGAGCAGTTCTTC. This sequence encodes CASIGSYNEQFF.

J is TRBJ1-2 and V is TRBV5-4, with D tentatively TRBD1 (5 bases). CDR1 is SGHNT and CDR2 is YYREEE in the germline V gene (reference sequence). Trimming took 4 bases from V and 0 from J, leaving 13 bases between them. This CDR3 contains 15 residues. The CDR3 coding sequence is TGTGCCAGCAGCCCGCGGGACGGTACTAACTATGGCTACACCTTC. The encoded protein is CASSPRDGTNYGYTF.

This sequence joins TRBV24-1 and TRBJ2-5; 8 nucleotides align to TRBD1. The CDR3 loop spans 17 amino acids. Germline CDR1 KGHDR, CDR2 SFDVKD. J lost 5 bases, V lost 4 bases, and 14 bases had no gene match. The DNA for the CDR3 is TGTGCCACCAGTGACCGCAGACAGGGGCAAGTTTGGGAGACCCAGTACTTC. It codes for CATSDRRQGQVWETQYF.

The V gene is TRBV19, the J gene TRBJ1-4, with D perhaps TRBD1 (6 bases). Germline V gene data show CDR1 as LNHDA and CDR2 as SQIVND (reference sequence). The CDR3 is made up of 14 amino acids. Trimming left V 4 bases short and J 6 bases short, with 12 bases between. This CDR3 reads CASSTSGTYEKLFF. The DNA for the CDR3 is TGTGCCAGTAGTACCTCCGGGACATATGAAAAACTGTTTTTT.

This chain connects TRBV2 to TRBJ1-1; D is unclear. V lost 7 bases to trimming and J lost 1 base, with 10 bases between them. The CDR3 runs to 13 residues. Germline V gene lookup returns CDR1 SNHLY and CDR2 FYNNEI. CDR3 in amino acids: CASTPPGNTEAFF. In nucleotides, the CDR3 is TGTGCCAGCACCCCCCCGGGGAACACTGAAGCTTTCTTT.

The DNA for the CDR3 is TGTGCCAGCAGCGGAGAGGCCGGGACTAGCGGGATATTCGGATCCTACAATGAGCAGTTCTTC. Translation: CASSGEAGTSGIFGSYNEQFF. The chain has TRBV9 and TRBJ2-1; 13 nucleotides align to TRBD2. Germline V gives CDR1 SGDLS, CDR2 YYNGEE. With V trimmed by 3 bases and J by 1 base, 16 bases remained unmatched. CDR3 length equals 21 residues.

CDR3 sequence (DNA): TGTGCCAGCCCGACAGGGACGAATCAGCCCCAGCATTTT. Translated, it gives CASPTGTNQPQHF. The J gene is TRBJ1-5, the V gene TRBV3-1 (or the pseudogene TRBV3-2); TRBD1 agrees at 7 bases. The J segment lost 4 bases and the V segment lost 8 bases, leaving 5 bases of the junction unmatched. CDR3 size: 13 residues. CDR1 is LGHDT and CDR2 is YNNKEL in the germline V gene (reference sequence).

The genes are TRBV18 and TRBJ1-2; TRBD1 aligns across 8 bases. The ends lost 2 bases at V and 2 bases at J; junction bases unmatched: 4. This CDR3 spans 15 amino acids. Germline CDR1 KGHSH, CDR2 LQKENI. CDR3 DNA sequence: TGTGCCAGCTCACCATCGGGACAGGCGAACTATGGCTACACCTTC. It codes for CASSPSGQANYGYTF.

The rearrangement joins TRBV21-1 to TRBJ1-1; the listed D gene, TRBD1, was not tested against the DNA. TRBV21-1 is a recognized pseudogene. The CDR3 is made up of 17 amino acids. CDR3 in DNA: TGTGCCAGCAGCCTCGTGGTTTTCCAGACAGGGAACACTGAAGCTTTCTTT. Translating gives CASSLVVFQTGNTEAFF.

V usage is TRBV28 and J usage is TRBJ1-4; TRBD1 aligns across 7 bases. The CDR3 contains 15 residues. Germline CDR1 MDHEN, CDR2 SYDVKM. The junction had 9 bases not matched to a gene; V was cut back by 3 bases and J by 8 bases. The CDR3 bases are TGTGCCAGCAGTTTGGGGGACAGAAGGAGCGAAAAACTGTTTTTT. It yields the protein CASSLGDRRSEKLFF.

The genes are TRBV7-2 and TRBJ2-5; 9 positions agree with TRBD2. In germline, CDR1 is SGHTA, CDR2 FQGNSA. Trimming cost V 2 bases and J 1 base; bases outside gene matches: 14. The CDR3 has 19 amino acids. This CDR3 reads CASSLSRSASGTRQETQYF. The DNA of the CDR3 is TGTGCCAGCAGCTTATCCCGTTCGGCTAGCGGGACCCGCCAAGAGACCCAGTACTTC. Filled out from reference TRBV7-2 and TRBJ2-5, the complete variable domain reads GAGVSQSPSNKVTEKGKDVELRCDPISGHTALYWYRQSLGQGLEFLIYFQGNSAPDKSGLPSDRFSAERTGGSVSTLTIQRTQQEDSAVYLCASSLSRSASGTRQETQYFGPGTRLLVL.

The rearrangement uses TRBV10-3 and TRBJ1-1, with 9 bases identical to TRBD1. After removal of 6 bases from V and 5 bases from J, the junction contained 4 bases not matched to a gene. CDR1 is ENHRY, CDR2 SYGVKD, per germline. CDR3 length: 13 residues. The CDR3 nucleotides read TGTGCCATCAGCACCGGGACAGGGACTGAAGCTTTCTTT. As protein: CAISTGTGTEAFF.

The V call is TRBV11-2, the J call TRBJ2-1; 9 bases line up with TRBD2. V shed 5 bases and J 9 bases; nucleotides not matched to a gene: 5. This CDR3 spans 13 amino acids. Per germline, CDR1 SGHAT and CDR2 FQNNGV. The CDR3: CASSGGGGAEQFF. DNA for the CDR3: TGTGCCAGCAGCGGCGGGGGGGGCGCTGAGCAGTTCTTC. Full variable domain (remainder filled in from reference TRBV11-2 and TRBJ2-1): EAGVAQSPRYKIIEKRQSVAFWCNPISGHATLYWYQQILGQGPKLLIQFQNNGVVDDSQLPKDRFSAERLKGVDSTLKIQPAKLEDSAVYLCASSGGGGAEQFFGPGTRLTVL.

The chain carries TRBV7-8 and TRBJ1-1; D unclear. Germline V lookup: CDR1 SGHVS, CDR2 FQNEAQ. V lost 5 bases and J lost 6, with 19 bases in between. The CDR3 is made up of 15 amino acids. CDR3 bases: TGTGCCAGCAGCCACCCGAACGTTGAACACGCTGAAGCTTTCTTT. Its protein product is CASSHPNVEHAEAFF.